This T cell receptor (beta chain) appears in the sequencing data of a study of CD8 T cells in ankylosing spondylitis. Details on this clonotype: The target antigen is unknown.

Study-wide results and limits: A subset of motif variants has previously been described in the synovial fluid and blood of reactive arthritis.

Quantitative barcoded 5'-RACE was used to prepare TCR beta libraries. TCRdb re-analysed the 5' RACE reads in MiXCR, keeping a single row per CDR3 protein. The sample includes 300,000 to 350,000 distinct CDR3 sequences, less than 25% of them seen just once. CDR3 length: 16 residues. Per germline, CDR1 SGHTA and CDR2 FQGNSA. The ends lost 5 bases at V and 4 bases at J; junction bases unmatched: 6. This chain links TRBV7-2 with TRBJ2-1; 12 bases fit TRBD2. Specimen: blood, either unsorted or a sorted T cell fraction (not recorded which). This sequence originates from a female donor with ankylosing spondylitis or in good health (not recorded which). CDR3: CASSAGLAGRYNEQFF. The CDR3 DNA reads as TGTGCCAGCAGCGCCGGACTAGCGGGGCGATACAATGAGCAGTTCTTC.